These T cell receptor beta chains were read from a single sample in a study of CD8 T cells in Susac syndrome. From the immunoSEQ multiplex PCR reads, TCRdb called clonotypes with MiXCR, one entry per CDR3 protein. The data contain around 140,000 distinct CDR3 sequences, 95% of them singletons. Sequenced material: CD4+ T cells from PBMCs. The receptors derive from a human donor with Susac syndrome. Both conserved end residues are trimmed from each CDR3. D genes are given only for firm matches. Clone size is shown for a subset of rows, as once, few, many or a class of expanded clone.

16	TRBJ2-3	-	-	TRBV3-1	ASSQDPAGGQRADTQY
13	TRBJ2-7	-	-	TRBV4-3	ASSQASGPTYEQY
12	TRBJ1-5	-	-	TRBV30	AWNSQNSNQPQH
11	TRBJ2-1	-	-	TRBV28	ASSFLGRDEQF
11	TRBJ1-2	-	-	TRBV28	ASPIGGAGGYT
14	TRBJ2-1	TRBD2	-	TRBV7-8	ASSSSRLAGVFEQF
12	TRBJ2-5	TRBD2	once	TRBV5-6	ASSKGLAGETQY
13	TRBJ2-3	-	-	TRBV21-1	ASKGLAGGTDTQY
11	TRBJ2-7	-	-	TRBV7-2	ASSLLRDYEQY
8	TRBJ1-1	-	few	TRBV29-1	SVERAEAF
11	TRBJ2-7	-	-	TRBV2	ASSDAFSYEQY
14	TRBJ2-7	-	-	TRBV20-1	SARDLPGSIHPEQY
12	TRBJ2-5	-	-	TRBV5-1	ASSLDPGTKTQY
10	TRBJ2-3	-	-	TRBV20-1	SARTNGDTQY
14	TRBJ1-5	TRBD1	-	TRBV7-9	ASSGSQGLINQPQH
12	TRBJ1-1	-	-	TRBV29-1	SVESWGLNTEAF
12	TRBJ1-1	-	-	TRBV2	ASSEEGRNTEAF
10	TRBJ1-2	-	-	TRBV3-1	ASSLRRYGYT
11	TRBJ2-5	-	-	TRBV7-8	ASSTGTQETQY
12	TRBJ2-4	-	-	TRBV29-1	SVASLGAINIQY
13	TRBJ2-1	-	few	TRBV29-1	SVVFQGGTYNEQF
12	TRBJ2-2	TRBD2	-	TRBV20-1	SALAGPNTGELF
12	TRBJ2-5	-	-	TRBV23-1	ASSSGLGRETQY
15	TRBJ2-2	TRBD2	-	TRBV3-1	ASSLGLAGVNTGELF
12	TRBJ1-2	-	-	TRBV28	ASSLGRSNYGYT
12	TRBJ1-6	TRBD1	-	TRBV6-2/TRBV6-3	ASSRTGLNSPLH
13	TRBJ2-1	TRBD2	-	TRBV18	ASSRTSGSYNEQF
12	TRBJ2-7	TRBD1	-	TRBV11-2	ASSPSRDRAEQY
11	TRBJ2-2	-	-	TRBV29-1	SVQTGNTGELF
11	TRBJ1-2	-	-	TRBV30	AWTTGGPYGYT
12	TRBJ2-3	-	-	TRBV7-3	ASSTGTITDTQY
10	TRBJ2-7	TRBD2	-	TRBV29-1	SVGLAGVKQY
11	TRBJ1-1	-	-	TRBV30	ACSQHTDTEAF
11	TRBJ2-7	-	-	TRBV9	ASSTHRDSEQY
11	TRBJ1-1	-	-	TRBV30	AWSVAFGAEAF
13	TRBJ2-5	-	-	TRBV4-1	ASSPADTLQETQY
14	TRBJ2-1	TRBD1	once	TRBV5-1	ASRSRGGDSYNEQF
13	TRBJ1-5	-	-	TRBV20-1	SARVPESSNQPQH
13	TRBJ2-7	-	-	TRBV1	TSSQRGLAGCEQY
10	TRBJ2-7	TRBD1	-	TRBV23-1	ASRPLQGRQY
14	TRBJ2-7	TRBD2	-	TRBV7-2	ASSLVLTSGSREQY
11	TRBJ1-2	TRBD1	-	TRBV30	AWSGQTGLGYT
12	TRBJ1-2	TRBD1	-	TRBV30	AWSAAGGVGGYT
11	TRBJ1-1	-	-	TRBV7-9	ASTEGPNTEAF
11	TRBJ2-5	TRBD2	-	TRBV20-1	SAFGLAQETQY
9	TRBJ2-7	-	-	TRBV20-1	SANTAYEQY
13	TRBJ2-3	-	-	TRBV12-3/TRBV12-4	ASSWAAVGTDTQY